This TCR beta chain was obtained from a study of OX40 agonist ivuxolimab in advanced cancers. Study background: Dose-escalation patients had hepatocellular carcinoma, melanoma, renal cell or head and neck cancer.

Generated by immunoSEQ multiplex PCR, the TCRdb table keeps only in-frame clones and is missing some. The profile shows roughly 64,000 clones, more than 75% of them singletons. Germline V gene sequence: CDR1 MNHEY, CDR2 SVGAGI. J gave up 3 bases and V 5 bases, and 10 bases lay outside the gene matches. The CDR3 length is 15 residues. Specimen: CD4+ or CD8+ T cells sorted from blood, collected in a trial of the OX40 agonist ivuxolimab. The chain combines TRBV6-5 with TRBJ2-7; the match to TRBD1 covers 7 bases. The source of this sequence is an adult with an advanced solid tumor such as melanoma, head and neck, liver or kidney cancer. CDR3 sequence reads: CASSAYRGKDYEQYF. Here the CDR3 DNA reads TGTGCCAGCAGTGCCTACAGGGGCAAGGACTACGAGCAGTACTTC.